What follows describes a single T cell receptor beta chain. Reverse transcription of about 0.45 to 1 ug RNA was carried out with random hexamers. An immunoSEQ multiplex PCR amplified TCR beta CDR3 over 54 Vbeta and 13 Jbeta. TCRdb reprocessed the immunoSEQ multiplex PCR reads with MiXCR, giving one entry per CDR3 protein. This table has more than 250,000 distinct CDR3 sequences, just over 90% appearing once. This specimen comes from a study of CD8 T cells in Susac syndrome. Germline CDR1 and CDR2: GTSNPN and SVGIG (reference sequence). CDR3 length: 13 residues. The V and J ends lost 4 bases and 7 bases respectively, with 13 bases between them.

The sample comprised CD4+ T cells from PBMCs. This chain joins TRBV30 and TRBJ2-2, with D possibly being TRBD1 or TRBD2 (5 bases each). This sequence was found in a human donor with multiple sclerosis. Here the CDR3 reads CAWNPGGNGELFF. In DNA, the CDR3 is TGTGCCTGGAATCCTGGGGGAAACGGGGAGCTGTTTTTT.